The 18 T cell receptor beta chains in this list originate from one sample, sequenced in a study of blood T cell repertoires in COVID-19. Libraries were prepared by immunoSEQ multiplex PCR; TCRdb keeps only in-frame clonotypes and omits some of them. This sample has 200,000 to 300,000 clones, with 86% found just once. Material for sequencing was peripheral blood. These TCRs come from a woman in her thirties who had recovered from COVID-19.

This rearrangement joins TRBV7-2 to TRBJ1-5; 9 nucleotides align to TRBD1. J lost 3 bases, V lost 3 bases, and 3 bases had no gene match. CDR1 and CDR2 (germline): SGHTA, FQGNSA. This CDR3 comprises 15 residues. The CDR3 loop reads CASSFGTGNNQPQHF. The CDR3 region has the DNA TGTGCCAGCAGCTTCGGGACAGGGAACAATCAGCCCCAGCATTTT.

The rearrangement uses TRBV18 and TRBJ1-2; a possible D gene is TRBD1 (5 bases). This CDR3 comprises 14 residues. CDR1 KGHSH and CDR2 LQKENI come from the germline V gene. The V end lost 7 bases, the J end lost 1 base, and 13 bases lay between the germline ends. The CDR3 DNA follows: TGTGCCAGCTTAAAAACGACAGATAACTATGGCTACACCTTC. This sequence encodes CASLKTTDNYGYTF. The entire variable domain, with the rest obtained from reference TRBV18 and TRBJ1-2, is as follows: NAGVMQNPRHLVRRRGQEARLRCSPMKGHSHVYWYRQLPEEGLKFMVYLQKENIIDESGMPKERFSAEFPKEGPSILRIQQVVRGDSAAYFCASLKTTDNYGYTFGSGTRLTVV.

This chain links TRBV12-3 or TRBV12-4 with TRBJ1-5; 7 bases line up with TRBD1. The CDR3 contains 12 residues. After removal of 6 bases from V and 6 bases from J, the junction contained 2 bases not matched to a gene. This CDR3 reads CASSQGGQPQHF. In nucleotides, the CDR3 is TGTGCCAGCAGCCAGGGGGGTCAGCCCCAGCATTTT.

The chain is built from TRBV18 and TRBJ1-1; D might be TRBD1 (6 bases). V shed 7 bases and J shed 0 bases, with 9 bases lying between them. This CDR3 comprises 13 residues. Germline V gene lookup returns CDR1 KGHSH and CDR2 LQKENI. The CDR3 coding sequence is TGTGCCAGCTACGGACAGCTGAACACTGAAGCTTTCTTT. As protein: CASYGQLNTEAFF.

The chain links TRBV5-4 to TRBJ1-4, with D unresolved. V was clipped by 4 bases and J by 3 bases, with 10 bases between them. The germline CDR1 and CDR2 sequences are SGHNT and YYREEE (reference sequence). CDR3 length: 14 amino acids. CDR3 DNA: TGTGCCAGCAGCCGGCTTGAGGCTAATGAAAAACTGTTTTTT. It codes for CASSRLEANEKLFF.

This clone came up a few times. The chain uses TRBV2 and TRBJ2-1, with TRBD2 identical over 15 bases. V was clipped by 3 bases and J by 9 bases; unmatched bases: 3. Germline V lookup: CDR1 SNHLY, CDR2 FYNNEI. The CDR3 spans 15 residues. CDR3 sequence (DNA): TGTGCCAGCAGTGAGGGACTAGCGGGGGGTGGTGAGCAGTTCTTC. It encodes CASSEGLAGGGEQFF.

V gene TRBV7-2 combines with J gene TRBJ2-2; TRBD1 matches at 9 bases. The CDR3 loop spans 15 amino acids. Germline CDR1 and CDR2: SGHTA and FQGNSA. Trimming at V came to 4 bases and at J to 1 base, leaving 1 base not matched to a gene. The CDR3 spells CASSSGQGNTGELFF. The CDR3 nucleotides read TGTGCCAGCAGCTCGGGACAGGGGAACACCGGGGAGCTGTTTTTT.

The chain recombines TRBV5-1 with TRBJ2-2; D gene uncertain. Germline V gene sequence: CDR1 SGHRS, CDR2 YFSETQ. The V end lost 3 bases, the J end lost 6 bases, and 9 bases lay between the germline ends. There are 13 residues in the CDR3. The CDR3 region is CASSSLRAGELFF. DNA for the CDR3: TGCGCCAGCAGCTCCCTCCGGGCCGGGGAGCTGTTTTTT.

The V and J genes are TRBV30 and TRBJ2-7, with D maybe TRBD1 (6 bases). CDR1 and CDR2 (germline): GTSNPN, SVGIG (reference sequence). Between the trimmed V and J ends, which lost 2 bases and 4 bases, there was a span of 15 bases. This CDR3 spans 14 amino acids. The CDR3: CAWSPGDRWYEQYF. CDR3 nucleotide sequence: TGTGCCTGGAGTCCAGGCGACAGGTGGTACGAGCAGTACTTC.

The CDR3 nucleotides read TGTGCCAGCAGCGTATCTATTCCGGGACAGGGGGGCGAGCAGTACTTC. It is translated as CASSVSIPGQGGEQYF. This chain links TRBV9 with TRBJ2-7; TRBD1 matches at 11 bases. Germline CDR1 SGDLS, CDR2 YYNGEE. CDR3 length equals 16 residues. The V segment lost 1 base and the J segment 6 bases; nucleotides outside the gene matches: 9.

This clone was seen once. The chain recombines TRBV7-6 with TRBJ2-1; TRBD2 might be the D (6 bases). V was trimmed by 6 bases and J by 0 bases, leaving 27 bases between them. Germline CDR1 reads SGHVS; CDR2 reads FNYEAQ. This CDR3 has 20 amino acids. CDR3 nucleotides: TGTGCCAGCAGTAGAACAGACACTGGCGGGGTAAGGGGCTCCTACAATGAGCAGTTCTTC. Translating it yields CASSRTDTGGVRGSYNEQFF.

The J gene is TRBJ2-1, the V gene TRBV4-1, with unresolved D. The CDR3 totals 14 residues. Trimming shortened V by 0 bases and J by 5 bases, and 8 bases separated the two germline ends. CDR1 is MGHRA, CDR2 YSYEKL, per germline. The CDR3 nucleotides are TGCGCCAGCAGCCAAGACAGGCAGCACAATGAGCAGTTCTTC. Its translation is CASSQDRQHNEQFF.

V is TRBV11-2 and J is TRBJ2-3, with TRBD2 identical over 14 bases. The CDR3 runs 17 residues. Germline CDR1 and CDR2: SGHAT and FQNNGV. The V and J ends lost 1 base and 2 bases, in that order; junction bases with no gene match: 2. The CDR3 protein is CASSLGLAGGPTDTQYF. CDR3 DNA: TGTGCCAGCAGCTTAGGACTAGCGGGGGGGCCCACAGATACGCAGTATTTT.

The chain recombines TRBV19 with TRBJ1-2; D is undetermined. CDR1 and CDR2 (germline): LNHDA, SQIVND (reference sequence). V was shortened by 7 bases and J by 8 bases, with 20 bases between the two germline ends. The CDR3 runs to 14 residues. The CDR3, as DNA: TGTGCCAGTAAATGGACTGACGAACATACAGGCTACACCTTC. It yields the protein CASKWTDEHTGYTF.

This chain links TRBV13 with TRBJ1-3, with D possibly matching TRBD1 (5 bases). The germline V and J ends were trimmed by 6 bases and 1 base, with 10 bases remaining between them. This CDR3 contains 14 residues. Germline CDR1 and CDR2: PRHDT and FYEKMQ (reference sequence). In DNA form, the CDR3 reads TGTGCCAGCAGTCCCGGGGGGTCTGGAAACACCATATATTTT. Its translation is CASSPGGSGNTIYF.

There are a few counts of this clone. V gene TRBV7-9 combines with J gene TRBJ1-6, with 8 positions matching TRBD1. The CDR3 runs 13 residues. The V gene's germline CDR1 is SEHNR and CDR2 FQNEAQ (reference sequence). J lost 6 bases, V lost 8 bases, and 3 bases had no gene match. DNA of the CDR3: TGTGCCAGCCAGGGGGCGGTTAATTCACCCCTCCACTTT. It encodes CASQGAVNSPLHF.

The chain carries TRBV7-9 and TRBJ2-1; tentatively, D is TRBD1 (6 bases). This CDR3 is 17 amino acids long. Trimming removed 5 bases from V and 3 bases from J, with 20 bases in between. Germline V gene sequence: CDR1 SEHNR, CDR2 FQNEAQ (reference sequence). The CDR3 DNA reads TGTGCCAGCAGCCCATTCACAGGGTTAAGAGGCTACAATGAGCAGTTCTTC. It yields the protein CASSPFTGLRGYNEQFF.

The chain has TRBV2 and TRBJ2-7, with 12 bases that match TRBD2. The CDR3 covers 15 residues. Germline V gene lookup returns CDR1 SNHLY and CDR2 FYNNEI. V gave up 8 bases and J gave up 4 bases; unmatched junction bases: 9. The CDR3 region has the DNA TGTGCCAGCGGGGCTAGCGGGGGGGCAGCTTACGAGCAGTACTTC. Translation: CASGASGGAAYEQYF.